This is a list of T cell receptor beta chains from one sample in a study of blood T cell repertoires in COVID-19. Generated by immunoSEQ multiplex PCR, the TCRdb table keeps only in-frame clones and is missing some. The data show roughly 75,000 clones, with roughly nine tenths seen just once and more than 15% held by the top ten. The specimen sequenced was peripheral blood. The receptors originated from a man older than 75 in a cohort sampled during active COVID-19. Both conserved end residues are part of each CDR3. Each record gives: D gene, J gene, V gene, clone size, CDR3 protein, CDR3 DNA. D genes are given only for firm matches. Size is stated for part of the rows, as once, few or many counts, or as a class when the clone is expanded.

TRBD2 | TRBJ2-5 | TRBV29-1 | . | CSVDRAGDRETQYF | TGCAGCGTTGATCGGGCGGGGGACCGAGAGACCCAGTACTTC
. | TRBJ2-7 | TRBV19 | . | CASSIGAGGKTYEQYF | TGTGCCAGTAGTATTGGAGCAGGGGGGAAGACCTACGAGCAGTACTTC
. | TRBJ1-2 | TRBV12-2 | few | CASRKLYRDGYTF | TGTGCAAGTCGCAAACTTTACAGGGATGGCTACACCTTC
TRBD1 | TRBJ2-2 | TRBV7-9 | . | CASSPGTGWIGELFF | TGTGCCAGCAGCCCCGGGACAGGGTGGATCGGGGAGCTGTTTTTT
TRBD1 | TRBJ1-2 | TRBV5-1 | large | CASSWDRGFYGYTF | TGCGCCAGCAGTTGGGACAGGGGGTTTTATGGCTACACCTTC
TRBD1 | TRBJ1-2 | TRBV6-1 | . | CASSEAWDSIYGYTF | TGTGCCAGCAGTGAAGCCTGGGACAGTATCTATGGCTACACCTTC
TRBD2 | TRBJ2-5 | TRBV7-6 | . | CASSSLAGGQETQYF | TGTGCCAGCAGCTCCTTAGCGGGGGGGCAAGAGACCCAGTACTTC
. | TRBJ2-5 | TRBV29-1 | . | CSVEDREYQETQYF | TGCAGCGTTGAAGATCGGGAGTACCAAGAGACCCAGTACTTC
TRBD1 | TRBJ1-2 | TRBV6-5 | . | CASSKQGQGDYGYTF | TGTGCCAGCAGTAAACAAGGACAGGGTGACTATGGCTACACCTTC
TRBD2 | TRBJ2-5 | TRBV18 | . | CASSPASGKETQYF | TGTGCCAGCTCACCAGCTAGCGGTAAAGAGACCCAGTACTTC
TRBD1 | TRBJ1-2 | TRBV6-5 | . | CASSYSKGQGAIGYTF | TGTGCCAGCAGTTACTCGAAAGGCCAGGGGGCTATTGGCTACACCTTC
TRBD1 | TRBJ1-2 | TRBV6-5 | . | CASWAGGGYGYTF | TGTGCCAGCTGGGCAGGGGGCGGCTATGGCTACACCTTC
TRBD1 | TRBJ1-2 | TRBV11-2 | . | CASSRPGTGLFYGYTF | TGTGCCAGCAGCCGACCTGGGACAGGGCTATTCTATGGCTACACCTTC
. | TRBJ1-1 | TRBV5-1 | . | CASSPRGNTEAFF | TGCGCCAGCAGCCCCAGGGGAAACACTGAAGCTTTCTTT
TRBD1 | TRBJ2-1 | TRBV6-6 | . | CASSYSAAGQGNEQFF | TGTGCCAGCAGTTACTCGGCGGCGGGACAGGGGAATGAGCAGTTCTTC
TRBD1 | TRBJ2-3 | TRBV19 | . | CASRGQGSVADTQYF | TGTGCCAGTAGGGGACAGGGTTCTGTAGCAGATACGCAGTATTTT
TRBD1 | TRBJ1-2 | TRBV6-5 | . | CASSSHRGNYGYTF | TGTGCCAGCAGTTCCCACAGGGGAAACTATGGCTACACCTTC
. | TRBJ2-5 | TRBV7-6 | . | CASSGAGTPQETQYF | TGTGCCAGCAGCGGAGCCGGGACACCGCAAGAGACCCAGTACTTC
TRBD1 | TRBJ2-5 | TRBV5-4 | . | CASSLGTGGFRGGTQYF | TGTGCCAGCAGCTTGGGGACAGGGGGATTCCGCGGTGGGACCCAGTACTTC
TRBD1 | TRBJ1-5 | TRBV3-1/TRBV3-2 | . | CASSSRRGDQPQHF | TGTGCCAGCAGCTCACGCAGGGGGGATCAGCCCCAGCATTTT
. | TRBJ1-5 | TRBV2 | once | CASSDRLSNQPQHF | TGTGCCAGCAGTGACAGGCTAAGCAATCAGCCCCAGCATTTT
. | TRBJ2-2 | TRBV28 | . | CASSASSGELFF | TGTGCCAGCAGTGCGAGTAGCGGGGAGCTGTTTTTT
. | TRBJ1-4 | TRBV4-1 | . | CASSQERLGPTNEKLFF | TGCGCCAGCAGCCAAGAACGGTTGGGGCCAACTAATGAAAAACTGTTTTTT
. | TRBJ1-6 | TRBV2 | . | CATAYGFGPYNSPLHF | TGTGCCACCGCTTACGGTTTCGGTCCCTATAATTCACCCCTCCACTTT
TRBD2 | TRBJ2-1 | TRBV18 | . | CASSPGTSGGAHPTGSYNEQFF | TGTGCCAGCTCACCCGGGACTAGCGGGGGGGCGCACCCCACCGGCTCCTACAATGAGCAGTTCTTC
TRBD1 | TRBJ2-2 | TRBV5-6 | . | CASSPRTGGTGELFF | TGTGCCAGCAGCCCCCGGACAGGGGGCACCGGGGAGCTGTTTTTT
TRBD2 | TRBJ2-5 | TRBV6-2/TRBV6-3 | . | CASSRTSLQETQYF | TGTGCCAGCAGTCGGACTAGCCTCCAAGAGACCCAGTACTTC
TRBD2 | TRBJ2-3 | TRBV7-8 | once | CASSFRGGADTQYF | TGTGCCAGCAGCTTCCGGGGGGGGGCAGATACGCAGTATTTT
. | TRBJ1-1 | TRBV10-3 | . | CAISESRSIEAFF | TGTGCCATCAGTGAGTCGAGGTCAATTGAAGCTTTCTTT
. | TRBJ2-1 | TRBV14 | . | CASSQDGQPPPYNEQFF | TGTGCCAGCAGCCAAGATGGGCAACCACCCCCCTACAATGAGCAGTTCTTC
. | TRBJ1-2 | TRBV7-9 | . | CASSSSGTLYGYTF | TGTGCCAGCAGCTCCTCCGGGACACTCTATGGCTACACCTTC
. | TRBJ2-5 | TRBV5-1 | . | CASSLGDIITGETQYF | TGCGCCAGCAGCTTGGGAGACATCATCACGGGGGAGACCCAGTACTTC
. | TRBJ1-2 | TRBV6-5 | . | CASSYSLTGYGYTF | TGTGCCAGCAGTTACTCTCTCACGGGGTATGGCTACACCTTC
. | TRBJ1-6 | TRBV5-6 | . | CASSENRVSPLHF | TGTGCCAGCAGCGAAAACAGGGTTTCACCCCTCCACTTT
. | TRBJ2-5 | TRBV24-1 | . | CATSDAEAFSRRRETQYF | TGTGCCACCAGTGATGCCGAAGCCTTTTCTCGGAGGAGAGAGACCCAGTACTTC
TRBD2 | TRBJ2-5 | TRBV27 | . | CASSRTRTSGAQETQYF | TGTGCCAGCAGTAGAACTCGAACAAGCGGGGCCCAAGAGACCCAGTACTTC
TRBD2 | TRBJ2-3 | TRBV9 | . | CASSVEAGGRDTQYF | TGTGCCAGCAGCGTAGAAGCGGGGGGGAGGGATACGCAGTATTTT
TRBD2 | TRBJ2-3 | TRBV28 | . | CASSPSAGETDTQYF | TGTGCCAGCAGTCCCTCAGCGGGAGAAACAGATACGCAGTATTTT
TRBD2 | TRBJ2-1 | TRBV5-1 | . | CASSLGVAGAYNEQFF | TGCGCCAGCAGCTTGGGGGTAGCGGGGGCCTACAATGAGCAGTTCTTC
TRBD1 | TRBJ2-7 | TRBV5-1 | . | CASSLGQGVGEQYF | TGCGCCAGCAGCTTGGGACAGGGGGTCGGCGAGCAGTACTTC
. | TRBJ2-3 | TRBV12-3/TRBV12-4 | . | CASSFWDTDTQYF | TGTGCCAGCAGTTTTTGGGACACTGATACGCAGTATTTT
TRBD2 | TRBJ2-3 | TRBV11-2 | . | CASSFGTTGSKDTQYF | TGTGCCAGCAGCTTCGGGACTACCGGAAGTAAGGATACGCAGTATTTT
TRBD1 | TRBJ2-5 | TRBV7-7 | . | CASSSGPTGHETQYF | TGTGCCAGCAGCTCAGGTCCGACAGGGCACGAGACCCAGTACTTC
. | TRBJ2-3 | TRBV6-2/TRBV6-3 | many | CASSRRVGQDTDTQYF | TGTGCCAGCAGCCGCCGGGTAGGACAAGACACAGATACGCAGTATTTT
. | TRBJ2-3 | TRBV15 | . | CATSRDRDTTDTQYF | TGTGCCACCAGCAGAGATCGGGACACCACAGATACGCAGTATTTT
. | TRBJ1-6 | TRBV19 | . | CASSIVHSSSYNSPLHF | TGTGCCAGTAGTATTGTGCACAGTAGCTCCTATAATTCACCCCTCCACTTT